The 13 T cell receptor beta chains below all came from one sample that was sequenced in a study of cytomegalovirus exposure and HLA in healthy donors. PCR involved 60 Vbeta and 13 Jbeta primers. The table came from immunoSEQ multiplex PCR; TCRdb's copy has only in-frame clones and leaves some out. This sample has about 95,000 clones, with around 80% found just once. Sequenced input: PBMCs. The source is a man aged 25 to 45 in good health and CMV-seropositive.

The CDR3 loop reads CASSLSGRAPETQYF. CDR3 nucleotide sequence: TGCGCCAGCAGCTTGAGTGGGAGGGCCCCAGAGACCCAGTACTTC. V usage is TRBV5-1 and J usage is TRBJ2-5; 7 bases fit TRBD2. Germline V lookup: CDR1 SGHRS, CDR2 YFSETQ. The CDR3 has 15 amino acids. J lost 4 bases, V lost 1 base, and 7 bases had no gene match. The full variable domain, completed using reference TRBV5-1 and TRBJ2-5, is KAGVTQTPRYLIKTRGQQVTLSCSPISGHRSVSWYQQTPGQGLQFLFEYFSETQRNKGNFPGRFSGRQFSNSRSEMNVSTLELGDSALYLCASSLSGRAPETQYFGPGTRLLVL.

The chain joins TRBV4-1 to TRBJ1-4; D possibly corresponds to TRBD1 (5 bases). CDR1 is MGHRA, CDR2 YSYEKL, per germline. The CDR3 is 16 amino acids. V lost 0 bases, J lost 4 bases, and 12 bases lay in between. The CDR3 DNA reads TGCGCCAGCAGCCAAGAGACAGTTCTTGGTAATGAAAAACTGTTTTTT. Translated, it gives CASSQETVLGNEKLFF.

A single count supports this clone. This CDR3 reads CASSQGAGNTEAFF. The CDR3 region has the DNA TGTGCCAGCAGCCAAGGGGCAGGGAACACTGAAGCTTTCTTT. The V call is TRBV4-2, the J call TRBJ1-1; D is uncertain. The germline V gene encodes CDR1 LGHNA and CDR2 YNFKEQ. There are 14 residues in the CDR3. V was trimmed by 1 base and J by 1 base, leaving 7 bases between them.

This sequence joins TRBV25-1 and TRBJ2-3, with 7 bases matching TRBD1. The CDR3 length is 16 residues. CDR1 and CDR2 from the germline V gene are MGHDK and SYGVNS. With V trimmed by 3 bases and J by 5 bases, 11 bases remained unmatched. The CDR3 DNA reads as TGTGCCAGCAGTGAGGAGGCCAGGGGGAGTGGAGATACGCAGTATTTT. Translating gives CASSEEARGSGDTQYF.

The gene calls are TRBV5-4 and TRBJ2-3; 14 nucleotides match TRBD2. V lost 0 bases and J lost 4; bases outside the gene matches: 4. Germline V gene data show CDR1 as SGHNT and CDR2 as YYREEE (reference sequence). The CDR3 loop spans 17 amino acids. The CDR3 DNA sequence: TGTGCCAGCAGCTTGGGACTAGCGGGAGGGCCAGCAGATACGCAGTATTTT. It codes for CASSLGLAGGPADTQYF.

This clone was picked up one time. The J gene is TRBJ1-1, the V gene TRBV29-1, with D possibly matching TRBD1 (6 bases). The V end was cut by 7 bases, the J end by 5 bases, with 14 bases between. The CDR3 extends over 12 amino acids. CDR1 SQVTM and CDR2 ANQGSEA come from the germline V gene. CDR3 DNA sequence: TGCAGCGGGTCACAGGGCGTAACTGAAGCTTTCTTT. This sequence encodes CSGSQGVTEAFF.

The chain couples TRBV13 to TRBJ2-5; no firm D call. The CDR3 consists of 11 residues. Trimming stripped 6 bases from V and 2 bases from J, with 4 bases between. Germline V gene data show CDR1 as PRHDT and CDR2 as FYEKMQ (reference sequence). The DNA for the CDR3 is TGTGCCAGCAGTCGTCAAGAGACCCAGTACTTC. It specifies CASSRQETQYF.

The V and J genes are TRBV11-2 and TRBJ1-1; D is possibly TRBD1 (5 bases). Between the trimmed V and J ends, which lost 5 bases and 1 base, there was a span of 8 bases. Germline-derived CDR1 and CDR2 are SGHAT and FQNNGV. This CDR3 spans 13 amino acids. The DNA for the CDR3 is TGTGCCAGCAGCCTCAGGGAGAACACTGAAGCTTTCTTT. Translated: CASSLRENTEAFF.

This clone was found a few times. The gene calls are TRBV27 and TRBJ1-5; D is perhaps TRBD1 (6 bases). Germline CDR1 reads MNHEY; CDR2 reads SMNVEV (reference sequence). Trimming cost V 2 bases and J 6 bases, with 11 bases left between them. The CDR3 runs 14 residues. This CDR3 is CASSLAPGAQPQHF. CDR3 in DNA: TGTGCCAGCAGTTTAGCCCCAGGGGCTCAGCCCCAGCATTTT.

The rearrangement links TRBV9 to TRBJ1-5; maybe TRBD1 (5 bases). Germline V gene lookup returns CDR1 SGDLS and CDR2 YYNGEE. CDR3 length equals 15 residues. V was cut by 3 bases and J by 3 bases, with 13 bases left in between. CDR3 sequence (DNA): TGTGCCAGCAGCGCTGACGGGGGGTCCAATCAGCCCCAGCATTTT. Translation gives CASSADGGSNQPQHF.

DNA for the CDR3: TGCGCCAGCAGCTTGGAAGGGGCCAACACTGAAGCTTTCTTT. This encodes CASSLEGANTEAFF. This chain connects TRBV5-1 to TRBJ1-1, with a possible D match to TRBD1 (5 bases). Trimming stripped 0 bases from V and 2 bases from J, with 8 bases between. The germline V gene encodes CDR1 SGHRS and CDR2 YFSETQ. The CDR3 sequence is 14 residues long.

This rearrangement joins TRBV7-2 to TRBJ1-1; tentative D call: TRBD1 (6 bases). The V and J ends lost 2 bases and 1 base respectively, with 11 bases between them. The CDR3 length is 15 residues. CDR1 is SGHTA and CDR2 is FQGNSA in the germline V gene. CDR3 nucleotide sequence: TGTGCCAGCAGCTTACAGGGGTTTAGGAACACTGAAGCTTTCTTT. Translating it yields CASSLQGFRNTEAFF.

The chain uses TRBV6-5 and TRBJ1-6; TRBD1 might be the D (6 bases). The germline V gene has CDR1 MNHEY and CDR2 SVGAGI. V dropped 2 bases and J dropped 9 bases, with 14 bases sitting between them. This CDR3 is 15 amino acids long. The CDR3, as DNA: TGTGCCAGCAGTTACGGACAGAATAATGGTTCACCCCTCCACTTT. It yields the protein CASSYGQNNGSPLHF.